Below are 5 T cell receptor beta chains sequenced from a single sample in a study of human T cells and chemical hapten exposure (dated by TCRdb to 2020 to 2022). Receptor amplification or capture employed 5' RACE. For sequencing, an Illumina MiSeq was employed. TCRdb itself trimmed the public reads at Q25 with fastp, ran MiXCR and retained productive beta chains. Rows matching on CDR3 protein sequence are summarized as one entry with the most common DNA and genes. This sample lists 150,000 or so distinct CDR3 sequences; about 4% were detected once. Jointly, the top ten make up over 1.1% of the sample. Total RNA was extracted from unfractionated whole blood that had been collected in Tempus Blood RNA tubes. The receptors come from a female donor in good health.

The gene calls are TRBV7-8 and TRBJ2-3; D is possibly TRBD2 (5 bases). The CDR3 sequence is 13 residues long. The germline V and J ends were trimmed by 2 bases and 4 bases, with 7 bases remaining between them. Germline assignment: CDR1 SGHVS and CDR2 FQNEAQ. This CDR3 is CASSLRRADTQYF. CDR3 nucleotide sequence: TGTGCCAGCAGCTTAAGGCGGGCAGATACGCAGTATTTT.

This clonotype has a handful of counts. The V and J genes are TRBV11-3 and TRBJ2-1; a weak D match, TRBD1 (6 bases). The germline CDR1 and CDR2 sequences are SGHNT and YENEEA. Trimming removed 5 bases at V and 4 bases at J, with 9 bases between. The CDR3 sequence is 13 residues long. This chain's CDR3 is CASSRRGYNEQFF. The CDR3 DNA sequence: TGTGCCAGCAGCCGCAGGGGATACAATGAGCAGTTCTTC.

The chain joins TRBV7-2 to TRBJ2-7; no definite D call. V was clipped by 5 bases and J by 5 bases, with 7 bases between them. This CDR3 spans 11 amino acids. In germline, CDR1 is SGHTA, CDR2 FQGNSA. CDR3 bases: TGTGCCAGCAGCGGCTTTCACGAGCAGTACTTC. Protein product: CASSGFHEQYF.

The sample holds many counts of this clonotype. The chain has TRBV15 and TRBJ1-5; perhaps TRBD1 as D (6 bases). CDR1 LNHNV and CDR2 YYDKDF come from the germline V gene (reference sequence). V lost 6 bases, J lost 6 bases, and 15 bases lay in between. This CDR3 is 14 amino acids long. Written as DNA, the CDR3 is TGTGCCACCAGTGAAATCAGGGGAAGTCAGCCCCAGCATTTT. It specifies CATSEIRGSQPQHF.

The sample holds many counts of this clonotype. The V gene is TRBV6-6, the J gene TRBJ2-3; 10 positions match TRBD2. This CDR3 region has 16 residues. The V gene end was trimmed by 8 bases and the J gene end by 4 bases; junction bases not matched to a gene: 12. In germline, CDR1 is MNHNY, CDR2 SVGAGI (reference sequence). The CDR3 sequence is CASRQTLAGGPDTQYF. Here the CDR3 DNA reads TGTGCCAGCCGACAGACTTTAGCGGGGGGACCAGATACGCAGTATTTT.